These 12 T cell receptor beta chains originate from one sample sequenced in a study of control samples from healthy donors and cancer patients. Assay: immunoSEQ multiplex PCR; the TCRdb copy retains only in-frame clones and omits some. Here the sample spans some 140,000 clones, around 85% being singletons. The sample taken for sequencing was blood. Every receptor here comes from a woman in her twenties or thirties in good health.

V usage is TRBV9 and J usage is TRBJ2-2; D uncertain. Trimming cost V 0 bases and J 3 bases, with 9 bases left between them. Germline V CDR1 and CDR2: SGDLS, YYNGEE. CDR3 length: 15 residues. CDR3 coding DNA: TGTGCCAGCAGCGTAGACGCAGGCGACACCGGGGAGCTGTTTTTT. Translated: CASSVDAGDTGELFF.

This rearrangement joins TRBV10-3 to TRBJ1-2; D is possibly TRBD1 (6 bases). The CDR3 sequence is 11 residues long. The germline V and J ends were trimmed by 6 bases and 10 bases, with 12 bases remaining between them. Looked up from germline, CDR1 is ENHRY and CDR2 is SYGVKD. In DNA form, the CDR3 reads TGTGCCATCAGGGACAGCGACTTCTACACCTTC. Its translation: CAIRDSDFYTF.

Details on this clone: Distinct nucleotide sequences in the sample also encode this CDR3. The chain combines TRBV28 with TRBJ1-2, with D unresolved. The CDR3 totals 12 residues. Germline V gene data show CDR1 as MDHEN and CDR2 as SYDVKM. V lost 3 bases and J 4 bases, leaving 6 bases between the germline ends. CDR3 nucleotide sequence: TGTGCCAGCAGTTTTGGGTCCTATGGCTACACCTTC. Protein sequence: CASSFGSYGYTF.

This clone showed up just once. The rearrangement joins TRBV4-2 to TRBJ2-7; D perhaps matches TRBD1 (6 bases). V dropped 3 bases and J dropped 0 bases, with 15 bases sitting between them. From germline, CDR1 is LGHNA and CDR2 YNFKEQ. There are 16 residues in the CDR3. CDR3 nucleotide sequence: TGTGCCAGCAGCCAGGGGGCTAGCAGGAGCTCCTACGAGCAGTACTTC. Protein: CASSQGASRSSYEQYF.

Comment on this clone: At one of its ends the junction is not consistent with the germline gene, which may arise from a read error. This chain uses TRBV19 with TRBJ1-1; D remains ambiguous. The CDR3 spans 13 residues. CDR1 is LNHDA, CDR2 SQIVND, per germline (reference sequence). This CDR3 is CTSRVIENTEAFF. The CDR3 region has the DNA TGTACCAGTAGAGTGATAGAGAACACTGAAGCTTTCTTT.

The chain carries TRBV25-1 and TRBJ1-2, with D perhaps TRBD1 (6 bases). The CDR3 runs to 15 residues. Looked up from germline, CDR1 is MGHDK and CDR2 is SYGVNS. Trimming pared 6 bases from V and 5 bases from J, leaving 19 bases between. The CDR3 sequence: CASSGSGGPDYGYTF. The CDR3 DNA sequence: TGTGCCAGCAGCGGTTCTGGGGGGCCGGATTATGGCTACACCTTC.

DNA of the CDR3: TGTGCCAGCAGTGTACGACGTCAAGAGACCCAGTACTTC. It yields the protein CASSVRRQETQYF. The rearrangement joins TRBV2 to TRBJ2-5; the D is unclear. Trimming removed 4 bases from V and 2 bases from J, with 8 bases in between. Per the germline V gene, CDR1 is SNHLY and CDR2 is FYNNEI. CDR3 length: 13 residues.

V is TRBV3-1 (or the pseudogene TRBV3-2) and J is TRBJ2-1; TRBD2 matches 11 bases. The CDR3 is made up of 16 amino acids. From germline, CDR1 is LGHDT and CDR2 YNNKEL (reference sequence). V lost 5 bases, J lost 7 bases, and 10 bases stayed unmatched. The CDR3 loop is CASSGRLAGFKNEQFF. DNA of the CDR3: TGTGCCAGCAGCGGAAGACTAGCGGGGTTTAAAAATGAGCAGTTCTTC.

The chain links TRBV19 to TRBJ1-1; D may be TRBD1 (6 bases). V was trimmed by 5 bases and J by 0 bases, leaving 7 bases between them. Looked up from germline, CDR1 is LNHDA and CDR2 is SQIVND (reference sequence). This CDR3 has 13 residues. DNA of the CDR3: TGTGCCAGTAGTGGACAGATGAACACTGAAGCTTTCTTT. Its protein is CASSGQMNTEAFF.

The chain employs TRBV5-1 and TRBJ2-1; TRBD1 agrees at 9 bases. CDR3 length equals 15 residues. Trimming removed 4 bases from V and 5 bases from J; junction bases left unmatched: 7. Germline CDR1 is SGHRS and CDR2 is YFSETQ. The CDR3 here is CASSAGQGPHNEQFF. CDR3 DNA sequence: TGCGCCAGCAGCGCGGGACAGGGCCCCCACAATGAGCAGTTCTTC.

V and J are TRBV11-3 and TRBJ2-3; tentatively, D is TRBD1 or TRBD2 (5 bases each). The length of the CDR3 is 13 residues. CDR1 SGHNT and CDR2 YENEEA come from the germline V gene. V was clipped by 2 bases and J by 8 bases, with 11 bases between them. CDR3: CASSLKGAGTQYF. The DNA for the CDR3 is TGTGCCAGCAGCTTAAAAGGGGCGGGTACGCAGTATTTT.

The V call is TRBV24-1, the J call TRBJ2-7, with 12 bases lining up with TRBD2. V gave up 4 bases and J gave up 4 bases; unmatched junction bases: 4. The CDR3 spans 15 residues. Germline V gene data show CDR1 as KGHDR and CDR2 as SFDVKD. CDR3 residues: CATSDPGTSGYEQYF. The CDR3 nucleotides are TGTGCCACCAGTGACCCCGGGACTAGCGGGTACGAGCAGTACTTC.